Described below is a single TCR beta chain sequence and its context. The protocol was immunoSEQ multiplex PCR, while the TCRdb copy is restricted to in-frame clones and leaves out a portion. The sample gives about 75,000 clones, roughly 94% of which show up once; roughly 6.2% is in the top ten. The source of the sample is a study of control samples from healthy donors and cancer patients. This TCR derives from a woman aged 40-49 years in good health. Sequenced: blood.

The DNA for the CDR3 is TGTGCCAGCAGCTTCGGAGGGCTAGCGGAGAGCACAGATACGCAGTATTTT. Its translation: CASSFGGLAESTDTQYF. The chain recombines TRBV11-3 with TRBJ2-3; 7 bases map to TRBD2. V was clipped by 3 bases and J by 0 bases; unmatched bases: 9. From germline, CDR1 is SGHNT and CDR2 YENEEA. CDR3 length equals 17 residues.